This is a list of T cell receptor beta chains from one sample in a study of OX40 agonist ivuxolimab in advanced cancers. Profiling relied on immunoSEQ multiplex PCR, and the TCRdb table lists in-frame clones only, not all of them. The sample lists 55,000 to 70,000 clones; 92% were seen once. Sequencing was performed on CD4+ or CD8+ T cells sorted from blood, taken in a trial of the OX40 agonist ivuxolimab. These receptors were collected from an adult with an advanced solid tumor such as melanoma, head and neck, liver or kidney cancer. The CDR3 runs from the conserved cysteine through the conserved F or W. D genes are given only for firm matches. Clone size is given for some rows only: seen once, a few or many times, or a class if the clone is expanded.

J: TRBJ1-2; size: -; D: -; V: TRBV27; CDR3: CASSPIQGRTPGYTF; DNA: TGTGCCAGCAGTCCAATCCAGGGGAGGACCCCTGGCTACACCTTC
J: TRBJ2-7; size: -; D: -; V: TRBV12-5; CDR3: CASANPGFYSYEQYF; DNA: TGTGCTAGTGCCAACCCAGGGTTTTACTCCTACGAGCAGTACTTC
J: TRBJ2-7; size: -; D: -; V: TRBV10-3; CDR3: CAISELGEQYF; DNA: TGTGCCATCAGTGAACTGGGCGAGCAGTACTTC
J: TRBJ2-7; size: -; D: -; V: TRBV29-1; CDR3: CSVVRPGGYEQYF; DNA: TGCAGCGTTGTACGGCCAGGGGGGTACGAGCAGTACTTC
J: TRBJ2-1; size: -; D: -; V: TRBV18; CDR3: CASSPYREGYNEQFF; DNA: TGTGCCAGCTCACCTTACAGGGAGGGATACAATGAGCAGTTCTTC
J: TRBJ2-5; size: -; D: -; V: TRBV5-8; CDR3: CASSFRLGRRLQETQYF; DNA: TGTGCCAGCAGCTTCCGTCTTGGCAGGAGGCTTCAAGAGACCCAGTACTTC
J: TRBJ2-7; size: -; D: -; V: TRBV19; CDR3: CASSPLTDGEQYF; DNA: TGTGCCAGTAGTCCCCTTACCGACGGGGAGCAGTACTTC
J: TRBJ2-2; size: -; D: -; V: TRBV4-3; CDR3: CASSLGRDTGELFF; DNA: TGCGCCAGCAGCCTCGGCAGGGACACCGGGGAGCTGTTTTTT
J: TRBJ2-7; size: -; D: -; V: TRBV30; CDR3: CAWSWGEIYEQYF; DNA: TGTGCCTGGAGTTGGGGGGAGATCTACGAGCAGTACTTC
J: TRBJ2-7; size: -; D: -; V: TRBV11-2; CDR3: CASSPLEGYEQYF; DNA: TGTGCCAGCAGCCCATTGGAGGGCTACGAGCAGTACTTC
J: TRBJ2-2; size: -; D: -; V: TRBV11-3; CDR3: CASSLGGYQIANTGELFF; DNA: TGTGCCAGCAGCTTAGGAGGGTACCAAATCGCGAACACCGGGGAGCTGTTTTTT
J: TRBJ2-7; size: -; D: -; V: TRBV19; CDR3: CASSIWRGYEQYF; DNA: TGTGCCAGTAGTATATGGAGGGGGTACGAGCAGTACTTC
J: TRBJ2-1; size: -; D: -; V: TRBV5-1; CDR3: CASSVSSSYNEQFF; DNA: TGCGCCAGCAGCGTATCGAGCTCCTACAATGAGCAGTTCTTC
J: TRBJ2-3; size: -; D: -; V: TRBV6-4; CDR3: CASSDEKEGPSTDTQYF; DNA: TGTGCCAGCAGTGACGAGAAGGAGGGACCGAGCACAGATACGCAGTATTTT
J: TRBJ1-6; size: -; D: -; V: TRBV18; CDR3: CASSRSQSSYNSPLHF; DNA: TGTGCCAGCTCACGATCACAGAGCTCCTATAATTCACCCCTCCACTTT
J: TRBJ2-7; size: -; D: -; V: TRBV2; CDR3: CASSERALGYEQYF; DNA: TGTGCCAGCAGTGAAAGGGCGCTGGGGTACGAGCAGTACTTC
J: TRBJ1-1; size: -; D: -; V: TRBV5-1; CDR3: CASSAGWLYTEAFF; DNA: TGCGCCAGCAGCGCAGGGTGGCTTTACACTGAAGCTTTCTTT
J: TRBJ2-3; size: -; D: -; V: TRBV27; CDR3: CASSFVTSFTDTQYF; DNA: TGTGCCAGCAGTTTCGTGACATCTTTTACAGATACGCAGTATTTT
J: TRBJ2-3; size: -; D: TRBD2; V: TRBV7-6; CDR3: CASSLTGGGTDTQYF; DNA: TGTGCCAGCAGCTTAACCGGGGGGGGGACGGATACGCAGTATTTT
J: TRBJ2-7; size: once; D: -; V: TRBV5-4; CDR3: CASSLVTGYEQYF; DNA: TGTGCCAGCAGCTTAGTGACGGGGTACGAGCAGTACTTC
J: TRBJ1-5; size: -; D: -; V: TRBV4-1; CDR3: CASSHGVASNQPQHF; DNA: TGCGCCAGCAGCCACGGGGTGGCGAGCAATCAGCCCCAGCATTTT
J: TRBJ2-3; size: -; D: -; V: TRBV4-2; CDR3: CASSQESHPGEEDTQYF; DNA: TGTGCCAGCAGCCAAGAGTCCCACCCCGGGGAGGAAGATACGCAGTATTTT